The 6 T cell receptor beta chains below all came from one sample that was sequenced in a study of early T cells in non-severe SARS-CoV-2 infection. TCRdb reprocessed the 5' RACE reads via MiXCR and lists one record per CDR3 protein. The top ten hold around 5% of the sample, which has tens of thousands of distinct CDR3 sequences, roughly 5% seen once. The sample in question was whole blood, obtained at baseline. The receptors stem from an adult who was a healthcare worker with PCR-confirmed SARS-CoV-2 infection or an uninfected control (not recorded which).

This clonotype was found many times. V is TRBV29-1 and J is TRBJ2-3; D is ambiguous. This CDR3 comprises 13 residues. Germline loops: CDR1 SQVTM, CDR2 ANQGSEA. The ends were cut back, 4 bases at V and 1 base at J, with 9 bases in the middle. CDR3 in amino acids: CSVGGHRTDTQYF. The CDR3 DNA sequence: TGCAGCGTTGGAGGCCATCGCACAGATACGCAGTATTTT.

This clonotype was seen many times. CDR3 bases: TGTGCCACCAGCAGAATTAGCGGGAGTGGTACAGATACGCAGTATTTT. Protein sequence: CATSRISGSGTDTQYF. V is TRBV15 and J is TRBJ2-3; TRBD2 matches 9 bases. Per the germline V gene, CDR1 is LNHNV and CDR2 is YYDKDF (reference sequence). The junction had 6 bases not matched to a gene; V was cut back by 2 bases and J by 3 bases. CDR3 length: 16 amino acids. The full variable domain, rest sourced from reference TRBV15 and TRBJ2-3, is DAMVIQNPRYQVTQFGKPVTLSCSQTLNHNVMYWYQQKSSQAPKLLFHYYDKDFNNEADTPDNFQSRRPNTSFCFLDIRSPGLGDTAMYLCATSRISGSGTDTQYFGPGTRLTVL.

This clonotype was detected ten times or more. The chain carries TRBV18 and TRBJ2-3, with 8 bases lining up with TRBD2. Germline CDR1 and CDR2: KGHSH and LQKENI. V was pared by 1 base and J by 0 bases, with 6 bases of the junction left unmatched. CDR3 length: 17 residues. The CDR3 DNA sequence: TGTGCCAGCTCACCACGATCACTAGCGGATAGCACAGATACGCAGTATTTT. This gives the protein CASSPRSLADSTDTQYF.

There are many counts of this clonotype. CDR3 DNA sequence: TGTGCCATCAGTGAGTCTCCCCGCTCTTATGGCTACACCTTC. It specifies CAISESPRSYGYTF. J is TRBJ1-2 and V is TRBV10-3; no clear D gene. Trimming removed 0 bases at V and 5 bases at J, with 10 bases between. The CDR3 length is 14 residues. From germline, CDR1 is ENHRY and CDR2 SYGVKD.

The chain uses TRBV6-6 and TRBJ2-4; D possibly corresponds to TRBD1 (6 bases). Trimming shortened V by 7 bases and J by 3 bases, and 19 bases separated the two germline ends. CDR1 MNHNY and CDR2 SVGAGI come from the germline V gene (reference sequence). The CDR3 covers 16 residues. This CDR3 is CASTMPHQGFKNIQYF. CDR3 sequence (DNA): TGTGCCAGCACCATGCCCCATCAGGGGTTCAAAAACATTCAGTACTTC.

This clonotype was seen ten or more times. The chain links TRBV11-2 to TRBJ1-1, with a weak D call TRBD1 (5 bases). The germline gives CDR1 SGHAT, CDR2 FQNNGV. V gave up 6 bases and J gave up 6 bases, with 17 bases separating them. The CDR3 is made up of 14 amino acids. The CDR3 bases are TGTGCCAGCAGACTTGGGACCCCGAGAGCTGAAGCTTTCTTT. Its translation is CASRLGTPRAEAFF.